These 11 T cell receptor beta chains were sequenced from one sample in a study of regulatory T cells in long-lasting Graves disease. The TCR beta library used iRepertoire HTBI primers with Arm-PCR amplification of CDR3. TCRdb analysed the multiplex PCR reads with MiXCR anew, one entry per CDR3 protein. The table has roughly 430,000 distinct CDR3 sequences, about 16% seen once. Stated time point: newly diagnosed GD, antithyroid drugs for less than 3 months. There was RNA extracted from PBMCs, and the TCR library was made from it. This sample also belongs to another study, concerning T cells in Graves' hyperthyroidism and ophthalmopathy.

Sequencing was performed on peripheral blood mononuclear cells (PBMCs), taken at new diagnosis, from a patient treated with antithyroid drugs. These receptors were taken from a woman in her 30s with Graves disease.

The rearrangement uses TRBV20-1 and TRBJ2-7; 8 nucleotides align to TRBD1. There are 13 residues in the CDR3. V gave up 6 bases and J gave up 3 bases; unmatched junction bases: 7. Per the germline V gene, CDR1 is DFQATT and CDR2 is SNEGSKA (reference sequence). The CDR3 DNA reads as TGCAGTGCCCCCGGGACAGGAAACTACGAGCAGTACTTC. It yields the protein CSAPGTGNYEQYF.

Many counts were recorded for this clonotype. The junction differs from germline at one of its ends, possibly a read error. The CDR3: CSVWQGNMVF. The CDR3 nucleotides are TGCAGCGTTTGGCAGGGTAATATGGTCTTC. The rearrangement joins TRBV29-1 to TRBJ2-1, with D possibly matching TRBD1 (5 bases). Germline loops: CDR1 SQVTM, CDR2 ANQGSEA. The CDR3 is 10 residues long.

The chain joins TRBV5-5 to TRBJ1-4; D not resolved. The V and J ends lost 5 bases and 8 bases respectively, with 16 bases between them. Germline CDR1 is SGHKS and CDR2 is YYEKEE (reference sequence). The CDR3 runs 14 residues. The CDR3 reads CASRPVGRGEKLFF. The CDR3 nucleotides read TGTGCCAGCAGGCCGGTCGGGAGAGGCGAAAAACTGTTTTTT.

This clonotype was observed at least ten times. This rearrangement joins TRBV20-1 to TRBJ2-5; possible D gene TRBD2, 6 bases. This CDR3 comprises 15 residues. V shed 1 base and J shed 5 bases, with 17 bases lying between them. In germline, CDR1 is DFQATT, CDR2 SNEGSKA (reference sequence). The CDR3 here is CSARAPGGAGETQYF. Written as DNA, the CDR3 is TGCAGTGCTAGAGCTCCGGGTGGTGCGGGGGAGACCCAGTACTTC.

This clonotype showed up just a few times. The chain uses TRBV18 and TRBJ2-3; 7 bases fit TRBD1. This CDR3 is built from 13 residues. J was trimmed by 5 bases and V by 8 bases; bases with no gene match: 7. Germline lookup yields CDR1 KGHSH and CDR2 LQKENI. CDR3 DNA: TGTGCCAGCGGCGACAGGGTCGGAGATACGCAGTATTTT. It specifies CASGDRVGDTQYF.

This clonotype has ten or more counts. The J gene is TRBJ2-1, the V gene TRBV10-1, with 11 bases identical to TRBD2. Trimming cost V 8 bases and J 5 bases; bases outside gene matches: 8. Germline CDR1 is WNHNN and CDR2 is SYGVQD (reference sequence). CDR3 size: 15 residues. CDR3 bases: TGCGCCAGCTCACCGGGACTAGCGGAACACAATGAGCAGTTCTTC. Translation: CASSPGLAEHNEQFF.

Many counts were recorded for this clonotype. The rearrangement links TRBV28 to TRBJ2-1; 9 bases match TRBD1. This CDR3 has 16 residues. V lost 5 bases and J lost 8; bases outside the gene matches: 13. Germline V gene data show CDR1 as MDHEN and CDR2 as SYDVKM. The CDR3 DNA is TGTGCCAGCAGTGGGGGAACAGGGGGCTCGCCCCATGAGCAGTTCTTC. Translation gives CASSGGTGGSPHEQFF.

This clonotype was observed a handful of times. The chain carries TRBV15 and TRBJ1-2; D is possibly TRBD1 (6 bases). CDR3 length: 15 residues. Trimming pared 0 bases from V and 4 bases from J, leaving 12 bases between. From germline, CDR1 is LNHNV and CDR2 YYDKDF (reference sequence). CDR3 in DNA: TGTGCCACCAGCAGAGAACGGGGGCCGGTCTATGGCTACACCTTC. Encoded protein: CATSRERGPVYGYTF.

This clonotype was seen many times. This rearrangement joins TRBV3-1 to TRBJ2-7; D not resolved. The germline V and J ends were trimmed by 2 bases and 7 bases, with 12 bases remaining between them. Germline assignment: CDR1 LGHDT and CDR2 YNNKEL (reference sequence). This CDR3 is 13 amino acids long. This chain's CDR3 is CASSQSQAREQYF. In DNA form, the CDR3 reads TGTGCCAGCAGCCAAAGCCAAGCGCGGGAGCAGTACTTC.

This clonotype was observed at least ten times. This chain connects TRBV30 to TRBJ2-7; TRBD1 agrees at 7 bases. CDR3 size: 13 residues. Germline V gene data show CDR1 as GTSNPN and CDR2 as SVGIG (reference sequence). Losses at the gene ends were 3 bases for V and 4 bases for J; bases not matched to a gene: 6. The CDR3 sequence: CAWRGRGKYEQYF. The CDR3 nucleotides are TGTGCCTGGAGAGGCAGGGGGAAGTACGAGCAGTACTTC.

This clonotype was picked up many times. CDR3 DNA: TGTGCCACCAGCAGAGGAGGGTTTGGTAGCACAGATACGCAGTATTTT. Its protein is CATSRGGFGSTDTQYF. The V and J genes are TRBV15 and TRBJ2-3; a weak D match, TRBD2 (5 bases). The CDR3 is 16 amino acids. V gave up 1 base and J gave up 0 bases, with 11 bases separating them. The germline gives CDR1 LNHNV, CDR2 YYDKDF (reference sequence).